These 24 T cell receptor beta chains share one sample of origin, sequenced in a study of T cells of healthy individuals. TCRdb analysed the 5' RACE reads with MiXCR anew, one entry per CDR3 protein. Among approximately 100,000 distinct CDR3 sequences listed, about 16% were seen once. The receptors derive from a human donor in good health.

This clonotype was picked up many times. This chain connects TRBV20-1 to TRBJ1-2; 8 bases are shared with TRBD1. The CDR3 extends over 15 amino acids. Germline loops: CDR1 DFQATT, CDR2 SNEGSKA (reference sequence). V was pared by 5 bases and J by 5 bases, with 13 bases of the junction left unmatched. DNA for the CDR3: TGCAGTGCTCCCACCTTCCGGGACAGGACATATGGCTACACCTTC. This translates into CSAPTFRDRTYGYTF.

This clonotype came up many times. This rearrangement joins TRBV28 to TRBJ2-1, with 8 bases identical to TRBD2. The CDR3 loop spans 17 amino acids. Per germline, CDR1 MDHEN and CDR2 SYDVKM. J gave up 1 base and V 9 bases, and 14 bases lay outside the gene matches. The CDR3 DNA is TGTGCCAGTAGATTTGGGGAGCGGGGGTATTCCTACAATGAGCAGTTCTTC. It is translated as CASRFGERGYSYNEQFF.

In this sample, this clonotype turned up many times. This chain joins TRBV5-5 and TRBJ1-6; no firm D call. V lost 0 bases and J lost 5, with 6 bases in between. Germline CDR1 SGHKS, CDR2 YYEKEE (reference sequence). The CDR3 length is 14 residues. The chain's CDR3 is CASSLDVDNSPLHF. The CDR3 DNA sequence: TGTGCCAGCAGCTTGGACGTGGATAATTCACCCCTCCACTTT.

CDR3 protein: CASSLDHRNIQYF. CDR3 coding DNA: TGTGCCAGCAGTTTGGACCACAGGAACATTCAGTACTTC. This chain links TRBV2 with TRBJ2-4; TRBD1 might be the D (5 bases). CDR3 size: 13 residues. The V gene lost 5 bases and the J gene lost 7 bases, with 12 bases spanning the gap. The germline V gene encodes CDR1 SNHLY and CDR2 FYNNEI.

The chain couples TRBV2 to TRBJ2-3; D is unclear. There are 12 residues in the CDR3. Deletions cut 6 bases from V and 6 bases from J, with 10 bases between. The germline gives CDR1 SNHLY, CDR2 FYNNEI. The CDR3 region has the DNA TGTGCCAGCAGGGCTGCTGGGGATACGCAGTATTTT. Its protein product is CASRAAGDTQYF.

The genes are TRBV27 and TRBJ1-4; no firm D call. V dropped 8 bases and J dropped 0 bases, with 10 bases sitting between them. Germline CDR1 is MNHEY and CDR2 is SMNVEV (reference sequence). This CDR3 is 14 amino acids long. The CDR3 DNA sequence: TGTGCCAGCGGCCCCGGGGCAACTAATGAAAAACTGTTTTTT. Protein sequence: CASGPGATNEKLFF.

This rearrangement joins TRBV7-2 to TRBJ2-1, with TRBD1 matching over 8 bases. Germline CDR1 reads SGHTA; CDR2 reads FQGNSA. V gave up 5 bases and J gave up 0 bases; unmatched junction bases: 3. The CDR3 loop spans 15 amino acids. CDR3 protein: CASSKDRGSYNEQFF. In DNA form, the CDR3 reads TGTGCCAGCAGCAAAGACAGGGGCTCCTACAATGAGCAGTTCTTC.

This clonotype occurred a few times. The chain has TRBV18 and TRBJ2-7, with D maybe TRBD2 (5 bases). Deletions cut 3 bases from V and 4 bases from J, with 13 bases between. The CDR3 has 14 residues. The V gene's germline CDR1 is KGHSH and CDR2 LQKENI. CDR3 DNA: TGTGCCAGCTCACCCCCTGGACTTTCATACGAGCAGTACTTC. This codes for CASSPPGLSYEQYF. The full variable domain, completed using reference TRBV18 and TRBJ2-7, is NAGVMQNPRHLVRRRGQEARLRCSPMKGHSHVYWYRQLPEEGLKFMVYLQKENIIDESGMPKERFSAEFPKEGPSILRIQQVVRGDSAAYFCASSPPGLSYEQYFGPGTRLTVT.

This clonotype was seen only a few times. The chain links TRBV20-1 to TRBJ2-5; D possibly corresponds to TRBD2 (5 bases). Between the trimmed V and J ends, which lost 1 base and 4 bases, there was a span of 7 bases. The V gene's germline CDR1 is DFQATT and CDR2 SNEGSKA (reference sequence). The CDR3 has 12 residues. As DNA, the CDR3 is TGCAGTGCTAGAGCGGGGTCAGAGACCCAGTACTTC. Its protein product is CSARAGSETQYF.

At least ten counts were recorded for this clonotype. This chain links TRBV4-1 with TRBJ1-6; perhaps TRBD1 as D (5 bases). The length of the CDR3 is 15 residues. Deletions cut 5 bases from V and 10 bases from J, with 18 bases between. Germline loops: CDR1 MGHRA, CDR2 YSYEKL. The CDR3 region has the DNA TGCGCCAGCAGCTCCCCGACCGGGACTCGGTCACCCCTCCACTTT. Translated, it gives CASSSPTGTRSPLHF.

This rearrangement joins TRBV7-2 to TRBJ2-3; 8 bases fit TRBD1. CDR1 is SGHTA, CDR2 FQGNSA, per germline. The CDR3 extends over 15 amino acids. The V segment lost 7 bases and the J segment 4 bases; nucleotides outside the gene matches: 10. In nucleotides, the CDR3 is TGTGCCAGCACCGTAATAGGACAGGGCGCAGATACGCAGTATTTT. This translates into CASTVIGQGADTQYF. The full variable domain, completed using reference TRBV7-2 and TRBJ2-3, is GAGVSQSPSNKVTEKGKDVELRCDPISGHTALYWYRQSLGQGLEFLIYFQGNSAPDKSGLPSDRFSAERTGGSVSTLTIQRTQQEDSAVYLCASTVIGQGADTQYFGPGTRLTVL.

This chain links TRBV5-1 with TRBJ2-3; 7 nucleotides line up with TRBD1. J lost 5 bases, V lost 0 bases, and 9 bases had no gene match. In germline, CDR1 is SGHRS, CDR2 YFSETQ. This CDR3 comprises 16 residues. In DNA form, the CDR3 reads TGCGCCAGCAGCTTGGCCGCTCGACAGGGAATAGATACGCAGTATTTT. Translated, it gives CASSLAARQGIDTQYF. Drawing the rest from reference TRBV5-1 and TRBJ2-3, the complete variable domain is KAGVTQTPRYLIKTRGQQVTLSCSPISGHRSVSWYQQTPGQGLQFLFEYFSETQRNKGNFPGRFSGRQFSNSRSEMNVSTLELGDSALYLCASSLAARQGIDTQYFGPGTRLTVL.

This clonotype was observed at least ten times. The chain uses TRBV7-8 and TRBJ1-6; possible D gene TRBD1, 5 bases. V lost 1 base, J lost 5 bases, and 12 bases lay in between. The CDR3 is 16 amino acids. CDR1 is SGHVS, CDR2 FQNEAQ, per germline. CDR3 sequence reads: CASSLGSRADNSPLHF. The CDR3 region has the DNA TGTGCCAGCAGCTTAGGATCCAGGGCGGATAATTCACCCCTCCACTTT.

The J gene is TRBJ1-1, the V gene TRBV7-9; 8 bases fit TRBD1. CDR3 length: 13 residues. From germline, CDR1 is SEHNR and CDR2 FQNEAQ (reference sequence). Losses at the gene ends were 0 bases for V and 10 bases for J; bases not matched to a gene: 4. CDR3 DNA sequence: TGTGCCAGCAGCTTAGCCCAGGGGGCGGGAGCTTTCTTT. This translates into CASSLAQGAGAFF.

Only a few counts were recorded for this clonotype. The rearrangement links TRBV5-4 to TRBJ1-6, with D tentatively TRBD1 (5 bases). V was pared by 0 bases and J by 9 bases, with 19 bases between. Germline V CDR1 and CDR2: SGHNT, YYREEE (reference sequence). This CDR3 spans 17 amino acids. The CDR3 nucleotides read TGTGCCAGCAGCTTGGCGGTCAGCCGGGACCTCTCTTCACCCCTCCACTTT. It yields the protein CASSLAVSRDLSSPLHF.

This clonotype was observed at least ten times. CDR3 bases: TGTGCCAGCAGACTAGCGGGAGAGGGTAACAATGAGCAGTTCTTC. It codes for CASRLAGEGNNEQFF. The V gene is TRBV12-3 or TRBV12-4, the J gene TRBJ2-1; 11 nucleotides agree with TRBD2. This CDR3 is 15 amino acids long. The V gene end was trimmed by 6 bases and the J gene end by 5 bases; junction bases not matched to a gene: 6.

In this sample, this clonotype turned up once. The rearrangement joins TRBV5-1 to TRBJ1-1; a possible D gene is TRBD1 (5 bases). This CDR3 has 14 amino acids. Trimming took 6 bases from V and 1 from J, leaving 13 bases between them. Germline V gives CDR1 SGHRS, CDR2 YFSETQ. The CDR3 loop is CASTHKGQNTEAFF. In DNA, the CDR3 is TGCGCCAGCACCCACAAAGGACAGAACACTGAAGCTTTCTTT.

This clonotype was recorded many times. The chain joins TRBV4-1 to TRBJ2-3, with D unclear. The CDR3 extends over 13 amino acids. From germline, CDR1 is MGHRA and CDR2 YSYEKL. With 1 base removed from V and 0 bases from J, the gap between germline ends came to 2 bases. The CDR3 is CASSQGSTDTQYF. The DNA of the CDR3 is TGCGCCAGCAGCCAAGGTAGCACAGATACGCAGTATTTT.

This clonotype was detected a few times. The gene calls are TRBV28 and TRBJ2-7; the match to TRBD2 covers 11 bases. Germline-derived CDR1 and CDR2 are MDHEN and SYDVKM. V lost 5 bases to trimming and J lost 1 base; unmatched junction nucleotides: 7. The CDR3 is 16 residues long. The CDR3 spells CASSGRLAGRSYEQYF. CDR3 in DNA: TGTGCCAGCAGTGGCAGACTAGCGGGGAGATCCTACGAGCAGTACTTC. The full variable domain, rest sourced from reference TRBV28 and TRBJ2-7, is DVKVTQSSRYLVKRTGEKVFLECVQDMDHENMFWYRQDPGLGLRLIYFSYDVKMKEKGDIPEGYSVSREKKERFSLILESASTNQTSMYLCASSGRLAGRSYEQYFGPGTRLTVT.

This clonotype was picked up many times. For the CDR3, the DNA is TGCAGTGCTAGCGCCTTCGCCCTTGGCTACACCTTC. This codes for CSASAFALGYTF. The rearrangement joins TRBV20-1 to TRBJ1-2; the D is unclear. The CDR3 has 12 amino acids. In germline, CDR1 is DFQATT, CDR2 SNEGSKA (reference sequence). V was cut by 3 bases and J by 7 bases, with 12 bases left in between.

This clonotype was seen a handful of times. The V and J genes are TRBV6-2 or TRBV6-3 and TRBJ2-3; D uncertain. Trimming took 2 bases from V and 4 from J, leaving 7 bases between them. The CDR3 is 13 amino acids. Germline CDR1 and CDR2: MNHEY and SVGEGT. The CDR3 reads CASSYGYPDTQYF. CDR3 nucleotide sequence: TGTGCCAGCAGTTACGGGTACCCAGATACGCAGTATTTT.

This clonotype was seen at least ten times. In DNA form, the CDR3 reads TGTGCCAGCAGCCTTACCGGGACTAGCCCAAATGAGCAGTTCTTC. Translating it yields CASSLTGTSPNEQFF. The chain recombines TRBV2 with TRBJ2-1; 9 positions agree with TRBD2. CDR3 size: 15 residues. The J segment lost 7 bases and the V segment lost 6 bases, leaving 10 bases of the junction unmatched. Germline V gives CDR1 SNHLY, CDR2 FYNNEI. The full variable domain, in which reference TRBV2 and TRBJ2-1 provide the parts outside the CDR3, is EPEVTQTPSHQVTQMGQEVILRCVPISNHLYFYWYRQILGQKVEFLVSFYNNEISEKSEIFDDQFSVERPDGSNFTLKIRSTKLEDSAMYFCASSLTGTSPNEQFFGPGTRLTVL.

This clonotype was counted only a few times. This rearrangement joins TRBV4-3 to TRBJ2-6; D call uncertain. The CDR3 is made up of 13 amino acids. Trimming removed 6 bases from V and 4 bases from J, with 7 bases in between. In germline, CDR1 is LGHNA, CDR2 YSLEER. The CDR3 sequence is CASSNWGANVLTF. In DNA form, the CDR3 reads TGCGCCAGCAGTAATTGGGGGGCCAACGTCCTGACTTTC.

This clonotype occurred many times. The CDR3 protein is CSARPRGVEAFF. In DNA form, the CDR3 reads TGCAGTGCTAGACCCCGTGGAGTTGAAGCTTTCTTT. The chain has TRBV20-1 and TRBJ1-1, with D unresolved. Looked up from germline, CDR1 is DFQATT and CDR2 is SNEGSKA (reference sequence). This CDR3 contains 12 residues. V was pared by 2 bases and J by 7 bases, with 11 bases between.